A selection of T cell receptor beta chains follows, all from one sample in a study of cytomegalovirus exposure and HLA in healthy donors. Assay: immunoSEQ multiplex PCR; the TCRdb copy retains only in-frame clones and omits some. The table lists about 130,000 clones, 65% to 90% of them singletons, with about 11% in the top ten. The sequenced sample was PBMCs. The receptors were gathered from a male donor in good health and CMV-seropositive. CDR3s include the opening cysteine and the closing phenylalanine or tryptophan.

v_gene | CDR3aa
TRBV7-9 | CASSPHLGQGGGGEQYF
TRBV6-5 | CASSPLNYGSGEQYF
TRBV28 | CASTIRGEGAKNIQYF
TRBV30 | CARAEGALVDTQYF
TRBV18 | CASSPLVAGQGDDGYTF
TRBV19 | CASSITDTGELFF
TRBV6-1 | CASSEGWQKYEQYF
TRBV18 | CASSPFTGGDTGELFF
TRBV7-6 | CASSLATSGTDTQYF
TRBV7-2 | CASSLFGEQFF
TRBV7-3 | CASSGGGGTETQYF
TRBV7-9 | CASRITGTSGDEQYF
TRBV27 | CASSLTGSNQPQHF
TRBV28 | CASSSLLAGSYEQYF
TRBV7-3 | CASSLDRANYEQYF
TRBV19 | CASSDSVYEQYF
TRBV5-6 | CASSLGGPEAYEQYF
TRBV9 | CASSVAWAGAETQYF
TRBV7-9 | CASSLSSSYNEQFF
TRBV29-1 | CSGDGLQETQYF
TRBV7-8 | CASSPPGGQAVFGYTF
TRBV7-2 | CASSLARPPGEQYF
TRBV5-8 | CASSSGQTHEQYF
TRBV7-8 | CASSLRQGSDSPLHF
TRBV7-3 | CASSLRPGTGVYEQYF
TRBV28 | CASSLSGTGGITDTQYF
TRBV19 | CASSLYVHNEQFF
TRBV27 | CASSSREGSYEQYF
TRBV20-1 | CSARTGEGYTF
TRBV20-1 | CSATVKAFF
TRBV7-2 | CASSLVVQTYEQYF
TRBV5-1 | CASSSGQGNQPQHF
TRBV10-3 | CAISQGVGTEAFF
TRBV7-2 | CASSSDRDNEQFF
TRBV13 | CASGILGGRYEQYF
TRBV19 | CASSIGGLKETQYF
TRBV14 | CASSQNLLKQETQYF
TRBV5-1 | CASKLAGEDPYEQYF
TRBV6-5 | CATLYQETQYF
TRBV10-3 | CAISERLATSYNEQFF
TRBV7-8 | CASSSSFGPYEQYF
TRBV29-1 | CSGRGSLYNEQFF
TRBV18 | CASSLTLAGQSGEQFF
TRBV30 | CAWSGLTSTDTQYF
TRBV7-9 | CASSPWAGRQGTQYF
TRBV9 | CASSVAAELNEQFF
TRBV9 | CASSVSGGGQGLPGYTF
TRBV10-3 | CAIHRQGNTEAFF
TRBV10-3 | CAISEGGEQFF
TRBV27 | CASSLSMAGVDTQYF
TRBV9 | CASSVGWENEAFF
TRBV4-1 | CASSQEAVGSGTEAFF